Listed below are T cell receptor beta chains from one sample, sequenced in a study of type 1 regulatory T cells. These receptors have no identified antigens. TCRdb used MiXCR to reprocess the reads, holding one entry per CDR3 protein. The sample includes 55,000 to 65,000 distinct CDR3 sequences, less than 70% of them seen just once. The material sequenced was cultured non-Tr1 T cells, either the whole culture or a sorted T cell fraction (not recorded which). These receptors were collected from a human donor in good health. Each CDR3 is given with its conserved first and last residue. Each record gives: V gene, J gene, clone size, D gene, CDR3 DNA, CDR3 protein. The D gene is left open where the match is weak. Expanded clones are given a class, and other clones once, few, many or no size at all.

>TRBV5-1|TRBJ2-7|-|-
TGCGCCAGCAGCACATATAGCGGAAATTCCTACGAGCAGTACTTC
CASSTYSGNSYEQYF
>TRBV6-5|TRBJ2-7|-|TRBD2
TGTGCCAGCACCCGACTAGCGGGAGATCGTCTGGGGGTCTACGAGCAGTACTTC
CASTRLAGDRLGVYEQYF
>TRBV16|TRBJ1-1|few|-
TGTGCCAGCAGCCCCCGGGGGGGGGTGAGCACTGAAGCTTTCTTT
CASSPRGGVSTEAFF
>TRBV27|TRBJ2-2|-|-
TGTGCCAGCGGCAGGAGGTTAGGAGAGACCGGGGAGCTGTTTTTT
CASGRRLGETGELFF
>TRBV19|TRBJ2-7|-|TRBD2
TGTGCCAGTAGTATGCCGGGACTAGCGGACTACGAGCAGTACTTC
CASSMPGLADYEQYF
>TRBV5-1|TRBJ2-7|-|-
TGCGCCAGCAGCATCTCTAGTCACGAGCAGTACTTC
CASSISSHEQYF
>TRBV5-1|TRBJ2-7|-|TRBD1
TGCGCCAGCAGCACCGGACAGGGTACCTACGAGCAGTACTTC
CASSTGQGTYEQYF
>TRBV20-1|TRBJ1-2|-|-
TGCAGTGCTAGAGCAGGGATCGGCGGCTACACCTTC
CSARAGIGGYTF
>TRBV24-1|TRBJ2-2|few|TRBD2
TGTGCCACCAGTGATTCCAGCGGGAGCTTTGGCACCGGGGAGCTGTTTTTT
CATSDSSGSFGTGELFF
>TRBV20-1|TRBJ2-1|-|-
TGCAGTGCTAGGCTACAGGTATCCTACAATGAGCAGTTCTTC
CSARLQVSYNEQFF
>TRBV29-1|TRBJ1-2|few|TRBD1
TGCAGCGGAACGACAGGGGGCGGTGGCTACACCTTC
CSGTTGGGGYTF
>TRBV24-1|TRBJ2-2|-|-
TGTGCCACCACGGGGAGGACCAACACCGGGGAGCTGTTTTTT
CATTGRTNTGELFF
>TRBV20-1|TRBJ2-7|-|TRBD1
TGCAGTGCCGGACGGCGGGGACAGGGTAGCGGCGAGCAGTACTTC
CSAGRRGQGSGEQYF
>TRBV7-2|TRBJ2-2|-|TRBD1
TGTGCCAGCAGCTTAGGGCGATTGGGGACAGGGGGGACCGGGGAGCTGTTTTTT
CASSLGRLGTGGTGELFF
>TRBV7-2|TRBJ2-7|-|-
TGTGCCAGCAGCCCTTTTAGCGAGGGGTTCAGCGAGCAGTACTTC
CASSPFSEGFSEQYF
>TRBV20-1|TRBJ2-2|once|TRBD1
TGCAGTGCTGGGGACAGCCGGCGTGGCACCGGGGAGCTGTTTTTT
CSAGDSRRGTGELFF
>TRBV7-9|TRBJ2-4|few|-
TGTGCCAGCAGCTTAGGTTTGTTGCTGGGGATAGCCAAAAACATTCAGTACTTC
CASSLGLLLGIAKNIQYF
>TRBV20-1|TRBJ1-4|-|TRBD1
TGCAGTGCTAGAGATTTATTGGGACAGCCTAATGAAAAACTGTTTTTT
CSARDLLGQPNEKLFF
>TRBV12-3/TRBV12-4|TRBJ2-1|-|-
TGTGCCAGCAGCGAGCCCAGGGGATTTGGCAATGAGCAGTTCTTC
CASSEPRGFGNEQFF
>TRBV5-1|TRBJ2-1|-|-
TGCGCCAGCTACAAAACATTAACAGGGTCTTCCTACAATGAGCAGTTCTTC
CASYKTLTGSSYNEQFF
>TRBV7-7|TRBJ2-2|few|TRBD1
TGTGCCAGCAGCTTAATCCGACAGGGGCCGTTCGCGAACACCGGGGAGCTGTTTTTT
CASSLIRQGPFANTGELFF
>TRBV11-1|TRBJ1-1|-|-
TGTGCCAGCAGCTGGGACCCGGGCACTGAAGCTTTCTTT
CASSWDPGTEAFF
>TRBV30|TRBJ2-2|-|TRBD2
TGTGCCTGGAATCGCGGGAGTGGCTCCGGGGAGCTGTTTTTT
CAWNRGSGSGELFF
>TRBV3-1|TRBJ1-1|-|TRBD1
TGTGCCAGCAGCGAAGGGACAGGGGGCGATGGTGAAGCTTTCTTT
CASSEGTGGDGEAFF
>TRBV7-2|TRBJ2-7|-|-
TGTGCCAGCAGCCACCCCCCCTACGAGCAGTACTTC
CASSHPPYEQYF
>TRBV12-3/TRBV12-4|TRBJ1-5|-|TRBD1
TGTGCCAGCAGCCGGGACAGGGCGAGGCAGCCCCAGCATTTT
CASSRDRARQPQHF
>TRBV2|TRBJ1-4|-|-
TGTGCCAGCAGTGAGACGGAAAAACTGTTTTTT
CASSETEKLFF
>TRBV7-2|TRBJ1-6|-|TRBD1
TGTGCCAGCAGCTCCCGGTCCGGGACAGTTCCAAATTCACCCCTCCACTTT
CASSSRSGTVPNSPLHF
>TRBV29-1|TRBJ2-7|-|TRBD2
TGCAGCGTTGATGGTCCAGCGGGGCACTACGAGCAGTACTTC
CSVDGPAGHYEQYF
>TRBV24-1|TRBJ2-5|-|TRBD1
TGTGCCACCAGTGATGCGACAGGGATAATTTCCCAAGAGACCCAGTACTTC
CATSDATGIISQETQYF
>TRBV18|TRBJ2-7|-|TRBD2
TGTGCCAGCTCAACATTGGGCGGGAGCTCCTACGAGCAGTACTTC
CASSTLGGSSYEQYF
>TRBV3-1|TRBJ2-1|-|-
TGTGCCAGCAGCCGACTTCGACCCCAGGGGTTGAATGAGCAGTTCTTC
CASSRLRPQGLNEQFF
>TRBV5-1|TRBJ2-1|-|TRBD2
TGCGCCAGCAGCTTGGCACTAGCGGGAGGCAATGAGCAGTTCTTC
CASSLALAGGNEQFF
>TRBV28|TRBJ2-1|-|-
TGTGCCAGCAGTCGCGGGACAGAATACAATGAGCAGTTCTTC
CASSRGTEYNEQFF
>TRBV7-7|TRBJ2-2|few|-
TGTGCCAGCAGCTTAGGGAACACCGGGGAGCTGTTTTTT
CASSLGNTGELFF
>TRBV3-1|TRBJ2-7|-|-
TGTGCCAGCAGCCGTAAGACTAGGTCGGGCGAGCAGTACTTC
CASSRKTRSGEQYF
>TRBV6-5|TRBJ2-5|-|-
TGTGCCAGCAGTGGGGACATTCAAGAGACCCAGTACTTC
CASSGDIQETQYF
>TRBV7-8|TRBJ2-3|-|TRBD2
TGTGCCAGCAGCTCAGTAGCGGGAGTATCAGATACGCAGTATTTT
CASSSVAGVSDTQYF
>TRBV2|TRBJ1-2|-|TRBD1
TGTGCCAGCAGTGAATGGCAGGGGGAGGGCTACACCTTC
CASSEWQGEGYTF
>TRBV12-3/TRBV12-4|TRBJ1-5|-|TRBD1
TGTGCCAGCAGTAACACAGGGGGTGGTCAGCCCCAGCATTTT
CASSNTGGGQPQHF
>TRBV27|TRBJ2-3|-|TRBD2
TGTGCCAGCGGGCGGGAGTCAGATACGCAGTATTTT
CASGRESDTQYF
>TRBV5-6|TRBJ1-5|-|-
TGTGCCAGCAGCTTGGGTCCTCCTAGCAATCAGCCCCAGCATTTT
CASSLGPPSNQPQHF
>TRBV6-5|TRBJ2-3|few|-
TGTGCCAGCAGAAAAACCGGGACAGATACGCAGTATTTT
CASRKTGTDTQYF
>TRBV27|TRBJ1-3|-|-
TGTGCCAGCAGTTTAGCGACAGGCGCTGGAAACACCATATATTTT
CASSLATGAGNTIYF
>TRBV5-1|TRBJ2-1|medium-sized|-
TGCGCCAGCAGCCCGGGTCCGTCGGGGAATGAGCAGTTCTTC
CASSPGPSGNEQFF
>TRBV7-9|TRBJ1-4|few|-
TGTGCCAGCAGCGGCTGGGAAGAAAAACTGTTTTTT
CASSGWEEKLFF